This T cell receptor beta chain is drawn from a study of beta chain features in type 1 diabetes. Study background: Cell yields, age and gender were similar between patients and healthy donors. Study-level points and caveats: Sampled from patients, naive, central memory and Treg TCRB repertoires appeared more similar than those sampled from healthy donors. Type 1 diabetes patients had fewer VDJ junction insertions and more deletions.

The sequenced template was cDNA made from the entire isolated RNA. Some clones are missing from TCRdb's copy, which holds only in-frame ones; the method was immunoSEQ multiplex PCR. The sample has fewer than 650,000 clones, about a sixth seen once. As for this clone: As yet, its antigen is unknown.

The CDR3 length is 16 residues. The J segment lost 1 base and the V segment lost 5 bases, leaving 8 bases of the junction unmatched. Germline CDR1 and CDR2: SGHTA and FQGNSA. The specimen was naive CD4+ T cells from blood. V and J are TRBV7-2 and TRBJ1-1, with 9 bases that match TRBD1. The receptor was derived from a man aged 18 to 30 in good health. The CDR3 DNA reads as TGTGCCAGCAGCGTACAGGGGGCAGTGGGGAACACTGAAGCTTTCTTT. Protein product: CASSVQGAVGNTEAFF.